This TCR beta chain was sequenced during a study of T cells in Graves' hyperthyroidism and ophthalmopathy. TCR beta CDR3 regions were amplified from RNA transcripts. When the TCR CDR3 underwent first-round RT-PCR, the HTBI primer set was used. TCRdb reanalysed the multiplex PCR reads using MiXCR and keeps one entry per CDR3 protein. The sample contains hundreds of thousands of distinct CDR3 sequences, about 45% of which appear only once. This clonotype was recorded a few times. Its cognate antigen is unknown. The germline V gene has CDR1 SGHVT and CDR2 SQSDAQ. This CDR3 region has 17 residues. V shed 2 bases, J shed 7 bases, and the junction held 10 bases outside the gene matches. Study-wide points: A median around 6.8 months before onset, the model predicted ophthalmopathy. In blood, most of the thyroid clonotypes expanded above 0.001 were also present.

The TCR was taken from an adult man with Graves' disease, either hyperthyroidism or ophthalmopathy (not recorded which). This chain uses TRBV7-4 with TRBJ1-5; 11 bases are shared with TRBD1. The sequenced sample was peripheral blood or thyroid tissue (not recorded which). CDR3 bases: TGTGCCAGCAGCTTACGGGAGGACAGGGGGCTGAGACAGCCCCAGCATTTT. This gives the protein CASSLREDRGLRQPQHF. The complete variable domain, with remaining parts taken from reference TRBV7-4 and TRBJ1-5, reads GAGVSQSPRYKVAKRGRDVALRCDSISGHVTLYWYRQTLGQGSEVLTYSQSDAQRDKSGRPSGRFSAERPERSVSTLKIQRTEQGDSAVYLCASSLREDRGLRQPQHFGDGTRLSIL.